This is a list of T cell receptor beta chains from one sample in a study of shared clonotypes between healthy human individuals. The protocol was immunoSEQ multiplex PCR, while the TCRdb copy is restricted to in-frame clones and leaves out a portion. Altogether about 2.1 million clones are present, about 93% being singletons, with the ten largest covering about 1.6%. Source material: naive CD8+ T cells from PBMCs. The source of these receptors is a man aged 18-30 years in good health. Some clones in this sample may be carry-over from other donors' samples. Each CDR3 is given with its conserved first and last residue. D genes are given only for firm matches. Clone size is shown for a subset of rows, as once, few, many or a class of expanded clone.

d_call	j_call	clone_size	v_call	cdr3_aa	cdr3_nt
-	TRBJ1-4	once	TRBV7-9	CASSLGSSGATNEKLFF	TGTGCCAGCAGCTTAGGGTCCTCAGGAGCAACTAATGAAAAACTGTTTTTT
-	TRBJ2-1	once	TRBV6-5	CASNPLDSYNEQFF	TGTGCCAGCAACCCGCTAGACTCCTACAATGAGCAGTTCTTC
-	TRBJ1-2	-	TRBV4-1	CASSQDPPPGAYYGYTF	TGCGCCAGCAGCCAAGATCCACCCCCGGGGGCCTACTATGGCTACACCTTC
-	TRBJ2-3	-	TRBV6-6	CASSYLSTDTQYF	TGTGCCAGCAGTTACTTAAGCACAGATACGCAGTATTTT
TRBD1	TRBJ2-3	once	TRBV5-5	CASSLGFWDRSTDTQYF	TGTGCCAGCAGCTTGGGATTTTGGGACAGAAGCACAGATACGCAGTATTTT
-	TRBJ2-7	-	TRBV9	CASSVGPGAGGEQYF	TGTGCCAGCAGCGTAGGTCCCGGGGCGGGCGGCGAGCAGTACTTC
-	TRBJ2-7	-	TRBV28	CASSSLGSEQYF	TGTGCCAGCAGTTCACTAGGCTCCGAGCAGTACTTC
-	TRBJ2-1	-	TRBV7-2	CASSSTRSNWEEQFF	TGTGCCAGCAGCTCGACTAGATCGAATTGGGAGGAGCAGTTCTTC
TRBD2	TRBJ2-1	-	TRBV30	CAWSDTGTIVYNEQFF	TGTGCCTGGAGTGACACCGGGACTATCGTCTACAATGAGCAGTTCTTC
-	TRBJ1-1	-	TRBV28	CASSFVPGSGTEAFF	TGTGCCAGCAGTTTTGTACCGGGATCGGGCACTGAAGCTTTCTTT
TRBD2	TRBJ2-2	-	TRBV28	CASRPGTSGHTGELFF	TGTGCCAGCAGACCGGGGACTAGCGGACACACCGGGGAGCTGTTTTTT
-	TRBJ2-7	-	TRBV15	CATQQRKNSYEQYF	TGTGCCACCCAACAAAGGAAGAACTCCTACGAGCAGTACTTC
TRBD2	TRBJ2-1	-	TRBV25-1	CASSGLQSGSRWEYEQFF	TGTGCCAGCAGTGGCCTCCAAAGCGGGAGTAGATGGGAATATGAGCAGTTCTTC
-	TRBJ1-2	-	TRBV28	CASSFLFVGDHYGYTF	TGTGCCAGCAGTTTTTTGTTCGTAGGGGATCACTATGGCTACACCTTC
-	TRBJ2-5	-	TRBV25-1	CASSEYRAQETQYF	TGTGCCAGCAGTGAATATAGGGCACAAGAGACCCAGTACTTC
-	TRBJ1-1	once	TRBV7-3	CASSLKRGGVNFF	TGTGCCAGCAGCTTAAAAAGGGGCGGCGTAAACTTCTTT
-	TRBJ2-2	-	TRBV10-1	CASSSEDNTGELFF	TGCGCCAGCAGCTCTGAGGACAACACCGGGGAGCTGTTTTTT
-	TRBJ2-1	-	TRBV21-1	CASSNWNGSNEQFF	TGTGCCAGCAGCAATTGGAATGGCTCTAATGAGCAGTTCTTC
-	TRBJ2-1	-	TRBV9	CASSVGRLARNEQFF	TGTGCCAGCAGCGTAGGACGGCTAGCGCGCAATGAGCAGTTCTTC
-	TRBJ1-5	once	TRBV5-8	CASSLGRGMLQPQHF	TGTGCCAGCAGCTTGGGCAGGGGTATGCTACAGCCCCAGCATTTT
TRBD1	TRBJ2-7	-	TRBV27	CASRRGPYYEQYF	TGTGCCAGTCGCAGGGGGCCTTACTACGAGCAGTACTTC
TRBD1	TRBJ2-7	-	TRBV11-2	CASTTLYGTGAYEQYF	TGTGCCAGCACCACGCTCTATGGGACAGGGGCCTACGAGCAGTACTTC
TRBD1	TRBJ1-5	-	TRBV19	CASRDRHLNQPQHF	TGTGCCAGCCGGGACAGGCATCTCAATCAGCCCCAGCATTTT
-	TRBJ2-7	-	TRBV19	CASTGEGYEQYF	TGTGCCAGTACAGGAGAGGGGTACGAGCAGTACTTC
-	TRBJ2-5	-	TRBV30	CAWTPQETQYF	TGTGCCTGGACCCCCCAAGAGACCCAGTACTTC
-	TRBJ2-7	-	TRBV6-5	CASSYGTDEQYF	TGTGCCAGCAGTTACGGGACGGACGAGCAGTACTTC
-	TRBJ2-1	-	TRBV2	CASSEGRGTYNEQFF	TGTGCCAGCAGTGAAGGCAGGGGCACCTACAATGAGCAGTTCTTC
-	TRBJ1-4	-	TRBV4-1	CASSQVRGRGGKEKLFF	TGCGCCAGCAGCCAAGTCCGAGGGAGAGGGGGGAAGGAAAAACTGTTTTTT
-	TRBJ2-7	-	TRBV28	CASSSPGPYEQYF	TGTGCCAGCAGTAGTCCGGGTCCCTACGAGCAGTACTTC
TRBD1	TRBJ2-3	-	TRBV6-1	CASAPDRGRTDTQYF	TGTGCCAGCGCCCCGGACAGGGGGCGCACAGATACGCAGTATTTT
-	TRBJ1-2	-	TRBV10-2	CASSEGPGYYGYTF	TGCGCCAGCAGTGAGGGGCCAGGGTACTATGGCTACACCTTC
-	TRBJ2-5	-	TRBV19	CASSPRGPQETQYF	TGTGCCAGTAGTCCCCGGGGACCTCAAGAGACCCAGTACTTC
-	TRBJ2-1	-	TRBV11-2	CASSFLTAEQFF	TGTGCCAGCAGCTTTTTGACAGCTGAGCAGTTCTTC
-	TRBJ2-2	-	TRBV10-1	CASSDRLNTGELFF	TGCGCCAGCAGTGACAGACTGAACACCGGGGAGCTGTTTTTT
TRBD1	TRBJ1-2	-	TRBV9	CASSVGAGGGGYGYTF	TGTGCCAGCAGCGTAGGGGCAGGGGGCGGAGGCTATGGCTACACCTTC
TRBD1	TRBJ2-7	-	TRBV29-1	CSGQGSGEQYF	TGCAGCGGACAGGGATCTGGTGAGCAGTACTTC
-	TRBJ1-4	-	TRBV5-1	CASSFEGGKGEKLFF	TGCGCCAGCAGCTTTGAGGGGGGCAAGGGTGAAAAACTGTTTTTT
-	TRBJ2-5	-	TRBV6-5	CASSRAGSGVQTQYF	TGTGCCAGCAGCCGTGCAGGTTCGGGCGTTCAGACCCAGTACTTC
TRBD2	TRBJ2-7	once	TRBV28	CASSPPRTSGPEQYF	TGTGCCAGCAGTCCCCCGAGGACTAGCGGACCCGAGCAGTACTTC
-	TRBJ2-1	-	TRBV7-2	CASSRGSIRYNEQFF	TGTGCCAGCAGCCGTGGGTCGATACGCTACAATGAGCAGTTCTTC
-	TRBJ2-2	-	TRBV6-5	CASSYGGLTGELFF	TGTGCCAGCAGTTACGGTGGGCTCACCGGGGAGCTGTTTTTT
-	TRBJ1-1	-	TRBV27	CASSFSGGVTEAFF	TGTGCCAGCAGTTTCTCTGGGGGCGTCACTGAAGCTTTCTTT
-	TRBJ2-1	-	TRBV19	CASSIRVGASSYNEQFF	TGTGCCAGTAGTATTAGGGTGGGAGCGTCTTCCTACAATGAGCAGTTCTTC
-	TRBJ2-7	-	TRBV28	CASTTRRDAYEQYF	TGTGCCAGCACCACCCGTCGGGATGCCTACGAGCAGTACTTC
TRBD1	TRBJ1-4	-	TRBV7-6	CASRDRGVNEKLFF	TGTGCCAGCCGGGACAGGGGGGTAAATGAAAAACTGTTTTTT
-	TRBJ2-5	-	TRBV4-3	CASSQDRGATLDQYF	TGCGCCAGCAGCCAAGATCGGGGGGCTACCTTGGACCAGTACTTC
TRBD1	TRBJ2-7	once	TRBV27	CASSLFGTGGYEQYF	TGTGCCAGCAGTTTATTCGGGACAGGGGGATACGAGCAGTACTTC
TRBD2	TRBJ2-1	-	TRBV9	CASSVSGTSGYEQFF	TGTGCCAGCAGCGTCTCCGGGACTAGCGGGTATGAGCAGTTCTTC
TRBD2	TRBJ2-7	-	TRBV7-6	CASSLFLGTSGRDYEQYF	TGTGCCAGCAGCTTATTCCTCGGAACTAGCGGCCGGGACTACGAGCAGTACTTC
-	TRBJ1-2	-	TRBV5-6	CASSLAPDRNYGYTF	TGTGCCAGCAGCTTGGCTCCCGACCGAAACTATGGCTACACCTTC
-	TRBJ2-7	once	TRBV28	CASNPQGLPYEQYF	TGTGCCAGCAACCCCCAGGGGCTACCCTACGAGCAGTACTTC